This T cell receptor beta chain was recovered during a study of identical twins. This clonotype was counted ten times or more. Its antigen is not known. MiXCR, applied by TCRdb to the 5' RACE reads, yields one record per CDR3 protein. The sample shows hundreds of thousands of distinct CDR3 sequences, 7% of them seen only once. Germline assignment: CDR1 SGHRS and CDR2 YFSETQ. The CDR3 loop spans 16 amino acids. Trimming took off 1 base at V and 2 bases at J, with 15 bases between the two ends. Study results and caveats: Conclusions were drawn cross-sectionally by statistical analysis, without following the same donors. The study found that models underestimated out-of-frame TCR alpha sharing in monozygotic twins.

The same data also went into a second study, on yellow fever vaccine responses in identical twins. This second report adds: Twins showed a vaccine T cell response that reportedly seemed partly convergent, partly personalized.

The sequenced sample was memory (CD45RO+) T cells sorted from blood. This TCR was recovered from a young woman in good health. The chain has TRBV5-1 and TRBJ2-5; the D gene is possibly TRBD1 (5 bases). The CDR3 reads CASSLSGPGQQETQYF. CDR3 coding DNA: TGCGCCAGCAGCTTGTCAGGGCCCGGACAACAAGAGACCCAGTACTTC.